The T cell receptor beta chain under discussion was sequenced for a study of blood T cell repertoires in COVID-19. In the study overall: Some COVID-19 samples were acute and others convalescent; all came from the United States, Italy and Spain. PBMCs, B-cell-depleted T cells, or T cells provided the cDNA or gDNA that made up the material.

There are 12 residues in the CDR3. J was trimmed by 4 bases and V by 7 bases; bases with no gene match: 3. CDR1 is LNHDA and CDR2 is SQIVND in the germline V gene (reference sequence). Authors' methods: Estimation of nucleated cell counts was performed using reference gene primer amplification. Data came from immunoSEQ multiplex PCR; TCRdb stores just in-frame clones and leaves some out. V and J calls and clone size are given by that table; D and trimming were obtained from the DNA. The table has about 250,000 clones, 90% seen once. One Seattle source followed patients from active infection through their disease course.

The clonotype originates from a woman aged 55 to 70 with COVID-19, enrolled during active disease. The sequencing input was peripheral blood. The chain carries TRBV19 and TRBJ2-5, with TRBD1 matching 7 bases. CDR3 nucleotide sequence: TGTGCCAGTAAGGGGGCGGGAGAGACCCAGTACTTC. Its protein is CASKGAGETQYF.